This TCR beta chain appears in the sequencing data of a study of blood T cell repertoires in COVID-19. Looking at the study overall: T cells, B-cell-depleted T cells, or PBMCs provided the cDNA or gDNA that served as material.

Sequencing was performed with immunoSEQ multiplex PCR; in TCRdb, only in-frame clones are kept and a portion is missing. This table has tens of thousands of clones, 75% to 85% appearing once. This TCR came from a man of 80 years or more with COVID-19, enrolled during active disease. The sample consisted of peripheral blood.

The CDR3 DNA reads TGTGCCAGTAGTGTCGGCAGGGGTGAGACCCAGTACTTC. It codes for CASSVGRGETQYF. The chain uses TRBV19 and TRBJ2-5, with a tentative D call TRBD1 (6 bases). Trimming pared 5 bases from V and 5 bases from J, leaving 12 bases between. The CDR3 has 13 amino acids. Germline V gene lookup returns CDR1 LNHDA and CDR2 SQIVND (reference sequence).